The present TCR beta chain was sequenced within a study of T cells in Graves' hyperthyroidism and ophthalmopathy. V lost 8 bases to trimming and J lost 1 base, with 15 bases between them. CDR3 length: 15 amino acids. Germline V gives CDR1 MNHEY, CDR2 SVGAGI. In this sample, this clonotype turned up many times. Amplification of TCR beta CDR3 regions used RNA as the template. HTBI primers were the set used in a first-round RT-PCR of the TCR CDR3. TCRdb reprocessed the multiplex PCR reads via MiXCR and lists one record per CDR3 protein. The sample contains about 610,000 distinct CDR3 sequences, roughly 14% of which appear only once.

The sequence came from a woman in her thirties or forties with Graves' ophthalmopathy. This chain uses TRBV6-5 with TRBJ2-4, with D possibly being TRBD1 (6 bases). Material: blood. This CDR3 is CASGPGVEAKNIQYF. DNA of the CDR3: TGTGCCAGCGGTCCAGGGGTGGAGGCCAAAAACATTCAGTACTTC.